A single sample gave rise to the 9 T cell receptor beta chains below, sequenced in a study of shared T cell receptors in the human thymus. Clones were read by immunoSEQ multiplex PCR, and TCRdb kept only the in-frame ones, dropping some. The sample has approximately 490,000 clones, more than 75% seen once. The sample was also reused in another study, on human thymus T cells.

Sequenced: thymocytes. The receptors were sampled from a boy under three years old with a congenital heart defect.

The V call is TRBV7-8, the J call TRBJ1-5, with D perhaps TRBD1 (6 bases). The CDR3 spans 17 residues. V was pared by 1 base and J by 11 bases, with 24 bases between. Germline lookup yields CDR1 SGHVS and CDR2 FQNEAQ. CDR3 residues: CASSLDVPDSPYLAQHF. DNA of the CDR3: TGTGCCAGCAGCTTAGATGTTCCGGACAGCCCCTATCTGGCCCAGCATTTT. Full variable domain (rest looked up from reference TRBV7-8 and TRBJ1-5): GAGVSQSPRYKVAKRGQDVALRCDPISGHVSLFWYQQALGQGPEFLTYFQNEAQLDKSGLPSDRFFAERPEGSVSTLKIQRTQQEDSAVYLCASSLDVPDSPYLAQHFGDGTRLSIL.

The chain joins TRBV27 to TRBJ2-7; TRBD1 matches 7 bases. Losses at the gene ends were 5 bases for V and 5 bases for J; bases not matched to a gene: 12. The CDR3 totals 15 residues. Per the germline V gene, CDR1 is MNHEY and CDR2 is SMNVEV (reference sequence). The CDR3 sequence: CASSPIRDSLHEQYF. CDR3 nucleotides: TGTGCCAGCAGTCCGATCCGGGACAGCCTGCACGAGCAGTACTTC.

The chain employs TRBV28 and TRBJ2-7; D might be TRBD2 (5 bases). Deletions cut 3 bases from V and 5 bases from J, with 23 bases between. Germline V CDR1 and CDR2: MDHEN, SYDVKM. There are 17 residues in the CDR3. The CDR3 is CASSFSPRGSGGHEQYF. The CDR3 DNA reads as TGTGCCAGCAGTTTTTCCCCCAGAGGGTCAGGTGGCCACGAGCAGTACTTC. Full variable domain (missing parts from reference TRBV28 and TRBJ2-7): DVKVTQSSRYLVKRTGEKVFLECVQDMDHENMFWYRQDPGLGLRLIYFSYDVKMKEKGDIPEGYSVSREKKERFSLILESASTNQTSMYLCASSFSPRGSGGHEQYFGPGTRLTVT.

This chain uses TRBV6-5 with TRBJ2-1; 10 bases map to TRBD2. CDR1 and CDR2 (germline): MNHEY, SVGAGI. The CDR3 totals 13 residues. Losses at the gene ends were 4 bases for V and 12 bases for J; bases not matched to a gene: 6. Here the CDR3 DNA reads TGTGCCAGCAGTTTAACTAGCGGGGTCGGGCAGTTCTTC. Protein: CASSLTSGVGQFF.

This clone was counted once. V is TRBV4-1 and J is TRBJ2-3; 15 bases fit TRBD2. This CDR3 is 19 amino acids long. V lost 6 bases to trimming and J lost 6 bases; unmatched junction nucleotides: 16. Germline V lookup: CDR1 MGHRA, CDR2 YSYEKL. CDR3 sequence reads: CASSKAAGLAGGGGDTQYF. CDR3 nucleotide sequence: TGCGCCAGCAGTAAAGCCGCGGGACTAGCGGGAGGTGGAGGGGATACGCAGTATTTT.

This rearrangement joins TRBV11-2 to TRBJ2-1, with D maybe TRBD2 (5 bases). With 6 bases removed from V and 10 bases from J, the gap between germline ends came to 16 bases. Germline CDR1 reads SGHAT; CDR2 reads FQNNGV. The CDR3 spans 13 residues. As DNA, the CDR3 is TGTGCCAGCAGACTTTGGACTGGAGCCGAGCAGTTCTTC. This translates into CASRLWTGAEQFF.

The chain carries TRBV27 and TRBJ1-5; D is possibly TRBD1 (5 bases). Germline lookup yields CDR1 MNHEY and CDR2 SMNVEV (reference sequence). Deletions cut 2 bases from V and 9 bases from J, with 14 bases between. The CDR3 length is 14 residues. CDR3 in amino acids: CASSLRGTTGPQHF. The CDR3 DNA reads TGTGCCAGCAGTTTACGCGGGACCACCGGGCCCCAGCATTTT.

The J gene is TRBJ2-7, the V gene TRBV11-2; the match to TRBD1 covers 9 bases. V was pared by 5 bases and J by 8 bases, with 16 bases of the junction left unmatched. CDR3 length: 16 residues. CDR1 is SGHAT and CDR2 is FQNNGV in the germline V gene. CDR3 bases: TGTGCCAGCAGCGTAGGGGGACAGGGAGACAGTTGGAAGCAGTACTTC. Translating gives CASSVGGQGDSWKQYF.

Here the CDR3 DNA reads TGTGCCAGCAGTTTGGAAGCGTTGAGCTCCTACAATGAGCAGTTCTTC. It yields the protein CASSLEALSSYNEQFF. This chain joins TRBV27 and TRBJ2-1, with unresolved D. Germline lookup yields CDR1 MNHEY and CDR2 SMNVEV (reference sequence). V shed 3 bases and J shed 0 bases, with 12 bases lying between them. The CDR3 is 16 residues long.